Shown below are 5 T cell receptor beta chains from a single sample sequenced in a study of blood T cells in healthy people across ages. Together with a sample-barcoded 5' primer, a J-beta primer mix was included in a second PCR lasting about 7 to 11 cycles. TCRdb itself ran the 5' RACE reads through MiXCR, one entry per CDR3 protein. The table has approximately 810,000 distinct CDR3 sequences, around 30% seen once. The sample taken for sequencing was blood. The receptors originated from an elderly woman in good health.

This clonotype was seen ten or more times. V gene TRBV20-1 combines with J gene TRBJ2-5, with a possible D match to TRBD1 (6 bases). Trimming stripped 4 bases from V and 5 bases from J, with 17 bases between. This CDR3 comprises 14 residues. Germline lookup yields CDR1 DFQATT and CDR2 SNEGSKA (reference sequence). The DNA for the CDR3 is TGCAGTGCTACGATCCGGGGAAGGGGGGAGACCCAGTACTTC. Amino acids: CSATIRGRGETQYF.

This clonotype has a count of ten or more. This chain uses TRBV7-9 with TRBJ2-7; TRBD1 aligns across 8 bases. CDR1 is SEHNR and CDR2 is FQNEAQ in the germline V gene (reference sequence). CDR3 size: 15 residues. Trimming took 0 bases from V and 3 from J; bases not matched to a gene: 4. The CDR3 reads CASSLARGQVYEQYF. The DNA for the CDR3 is TGTGCCAGCAGCTTAGCGCGGGGACAGGTCTACGAGCAGTACTTC.

Comments on this clonotype: The germline gene is not matched at one end of the junction; a read error may be the cause. This chain connects TRBV27 to TRBJ2-1, with 7 positions matching TRBD1. Per germline, CDR1 MNHEY and CDR2 SMNVEV (reference sequence). The CDR3 sequence is 15 residues long. The CDR3 bases are TGTGCCGGTCCCGTTGGGGGCAGGGGGTCCAATGAGCGGTTCTTC. Translation: CAGPVGGRGSNERFF.

The chain uses TRBV10-2 and TRBJ2-5; 8 bases are a match to TRBD1. The J segment lost 7 bases and the V segment lost 2 bases, leaving 12 bases of the junction unmatched. The CDR3 covers 16 residues. CDR1 is WSHSY and CDR2 is SAAADI in the germline V gene. Here the CDR3 reads CASSEAGRGRAVTQYF. In DNA form, the CDR3 reads TGCGCCAGCAGTGAGGCGGGCAGGGGGCGGGCGGTGACCCAGTACTTC.

This clonotype has just a few counts. The V gene is TRBV21-1, the J gene TRBJ1-4; the D call TRBD1 from the table was never checked on the DNA. TRBV21-1 is a documented pseudogene. CDR3 size: 17 residues. CDR3 sequence: CASSKAHHREEFGKLFF. The CDR3 region has the DNA TGTGCCAGCAGCAAAGCGCACCACAGGGAAGAGTTTGGAAAACTGTTTTTT.